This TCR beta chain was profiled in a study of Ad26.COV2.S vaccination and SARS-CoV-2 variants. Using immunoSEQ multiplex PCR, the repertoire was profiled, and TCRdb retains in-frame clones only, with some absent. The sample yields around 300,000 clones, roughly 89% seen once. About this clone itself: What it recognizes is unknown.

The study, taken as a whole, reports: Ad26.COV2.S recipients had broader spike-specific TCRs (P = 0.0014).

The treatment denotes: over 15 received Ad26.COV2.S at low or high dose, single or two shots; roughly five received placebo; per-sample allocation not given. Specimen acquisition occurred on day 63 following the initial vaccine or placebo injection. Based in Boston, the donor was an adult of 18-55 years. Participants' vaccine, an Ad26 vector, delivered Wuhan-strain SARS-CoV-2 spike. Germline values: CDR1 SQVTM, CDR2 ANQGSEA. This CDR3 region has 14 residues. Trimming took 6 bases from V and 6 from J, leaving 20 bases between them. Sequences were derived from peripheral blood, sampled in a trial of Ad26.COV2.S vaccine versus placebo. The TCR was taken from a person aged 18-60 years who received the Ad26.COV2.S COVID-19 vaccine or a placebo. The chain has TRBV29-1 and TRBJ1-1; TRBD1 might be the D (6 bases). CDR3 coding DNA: TGCAGCGTGAGGGAGGGGGTCTCCCACTCTGAAGCTTTCTTT. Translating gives CSVREGVSHSEAFF.